This entry lists 17 T cell receptor beta chains sequenced from one sample in a study of long-term antiretroviral therapy in people with HIV. Version v3.0 of the immunoSEQ assay was performed at survey level. Here immunoSEQ multiplex PCR was the method, and the copy in TCRdb shows in-frame clones only, minus some. The sample carries about 6,700 clones, around 70% recorded once. The sequenced sample was unsorted PBMCs, obtained 0.1 years before starting antiretroviral therapy. The source is a man between 18 and 35 years old with HIV.

The V gene is TRBV6-4, the J gene TRBJ2-1; TRBD2 matches at 10 bases. J was trimmed by 6 bases and V by 5 bases; bases with no gene match: 1. The CDR3 has 13 amino acids. Germline-derived CDR1 and CDR2 are MRHNA and SNTAGT. CDR3 protein: CASSSGGANEQFF. DNA of the CDR3: TGTGCCAGCAGTAGCGGGGGGGCCAATGAGCAGTTCTTC.

The count of this clone is one. The gene calls are TRBV7-9 and TRBJ2-7; D may be TRBD1 (6 bases). Germline V gives CDR1 SEHNR, CDR2 FQNEAQ (reference sequence). The germline V and J ends were trimmed by 2 bases and 5 bases, with 13 bases remaining between them. CDR3 size: 14 residues. CDR3 sequence reads: CASSLSEGVNEQYV. In nucleotides, the CDR3 is TGTGCCAGCAGCTTATCAGAGGGGGTTAACGAGCAGTACGTC.

This clone has more than one count but fewer than ten. The chain is built from TRBV4-1 and TRBJ2-1; perhaps TRBD2 as D (7 bases). Germline loops: CDR1 MGHRA, CDR2 YSYEKL. The CDR3 covers 17 residues. Trimming left V 0 bases short and J 6 bases short, with 18 bases between. In DNA, the CDR3 is TGCGCCAGCAGCCAAGAGTTGGGGGGGCGCGGTGGCAATGAGCAGTTCTTC. It specifies CASSQELGGRGGNEQFF.

The chain links TRBV2 to TRBJ2-5; D perhaps matches TRBD1 (5 bases). The CDR3 runs 12 residues. The V gene's germline CDR1 is SNHLY and CDR2 FYNNEI. V shed 6 bases and J shed 5 bases, with 10 bases lying between them. In DNA form, the CDR3 reads TGTGCCAGCAGCGGTGACAGTGAGACCCAGTACTTC. It encodes CASSGDSETQYF.

The V and J genes are TRBV6-1 and TRBJ1-1; D is unclear. Germline V gene data show CDR1 as MNHNS and CDR2 as SASEGT. Trimming shortened V by 7 bases and J by 3 bases, and 12 bases separated the two germline ends. The CDR3 has 13 residues. The CDR3 protein is CASKHLGDTEAFF. As DNA, the CDR3 is TGTGCCAGCAAGCACCTCGGGGACACTGAAGCTTTCTTT.

The table lists this clone with a few counts. This sequence joins TRBV7-3 and TRBJ2-2; perhaps TRBD2 as D (5 bases). The germline gives CDR1 SGHTA, CDR2 FQGTGA. V shed 5 bases and J shed 0 bases, with 10 bases lying between them. The CDR3 contains 15 residues. CDR3 DNA sequence: TGTGCCAGCAGCCCCGGGATGACGAACACCGGGGAGCTGTTTTTT. Its translation: CASSPGMTNTGELFF.

The chain combines TRBV9 with TRBJ2-5; 9 positions match TRBD2. Germline CDR1 reads SGDLS; CDR2 reads YYNGEE. V lost 3 bases, J lost 4 bases, and 7 bases stayed unmatched. The CDR3 runs 15 residues. The CDR3 sequence: CASSAGGGAPETQYF. CDR3 sequence (DNA): TGTGCCAGCAGCGCCGGCGGGGGGGCCCCAGAGACCCAGTACTTC.

This chain connects TRBV21-1 to TRBJ1-6. TRBV21-1 is a pseudogene segment. This CDR3 region has 18 residues. CDR3 amino acids: CASSKGPRGSSYNSPLHF. The DNA for the CDR3 is TGTGCCAGCAGCAAAGGGCCGCGGGGGAGCTCCTATAATTCACCCCTCCACTTT.

The chain carries TRBV18 and TRBJ2-1; D may match TRBD1 or TRBD2 (5 bases each). This CDR3 has 14 amino acids. Germline assignment: CDR1 KGHSH and CDR2 LQKENI. Between the trimmed V and J ends, which lost 2 bases and 7 bases, there was a span of 12 bases. DNA for the CDR3: TGTGCCAGCTCACCAAGTTTCAGGGAGAATGAGCAGTTCTTC. Translated, it gives CASSPSFRENEQFF.

In this sample, this clone turned up once. The chain employs TRBV5-5 and TRBJ2-1; TRBD2 agrees at 11 bases. The V and J ends lost 1 base and 1 base, in that order; junction bases with no gene match: 4. The CDR3 has 17 residues. Germline loops: CDR1 SGHKS, CDR2 YYEKEE (reference sequence). The CDR3 DNA is TGTGCCAGCAGCTTGACTAGCGGGGGCCCTTCCTACAATGAGCAGTTCTTC. This encodes CASSLTSGGPSYNEQFF.

The chain carries TRBV14 and TRBJ1-2; unclear D gene. The CDR3 covers 14 residues. Germline V gene lookup returns CDR1 SGHDN and CDR2 FVKESK. Trimming removed 0 bases at V and 8 bases at J, with 13 bases between. CDR3 protein: CASSQDSSGNGYTF. The CDR3 coding sequence is TGTGCCAGCAGCCAAGATAGTTCCGGGAACGGCTACACCTTC. The entire variable domain, with the rest obtained from reference TRBV14 and TRBJ1-2, is as follows: EAGVTQFPSHSVIEKGQTVTLRCDPISGHDNLYWYRRVMGKEIKFLLHFVKESKQDESGMPNNRFLAERTGGTYSTLKVQPAELEDSGVYFCASSQDSSGNGYTFGSGTRLTVV.

This sequence joins TRBV11-3 and TRBJ2-1, with TRBD1 as a possible D gene (6 bases). Germline V gene data show CDR1 as SGHNT and CDR2 as YENEEA. The CDR3 covers 17 residues. Trimming pared 0 bases from V and 7 bases from J, leaving 19 bases between. CDR3 sequence (DNA): TGTGCCAGCAGCTTAGATTCTTGGACAGCCCATACAAATGAGCAGTTCTTC. This encodes CASSLDSWTAHTNEQFF.

The chain employs TRBV6-1 and TRBJ1-1; the D is unclear. The CDR3 length is 12 residues. V was trimmed by 4 bases and J by 6 bases, leaving 9 bases between them. CDR1 is MNHNS, CDR2 SASEGT, per germline. CDR3 amino acids: CASSGVGAEAFF. Here the CDR3 DNA reads TGTGCCAGCAGTGGGGTTGGGGCTGAAGCTTTCTTT.

This clone was picked up one time. V and J are TRBV6-1 and TRBJ1-2; D gene ambiguous. This CDR3 comprises 14 residues. Germline assignment: CDR1 MNHNS and CDR2 SASEGT. V was pared by 7 bases and J by 5 bases, with 17 bases between. For the CDR3, the DNA is TGTGCCAGCACTCAGGTAGCCAGAAAGTATGGCTACACCTTC. Its translation: CASTQVARKYGYTF.

The chain has TRBV25-1 and TRBJ2-4; a possible D gene is TRBD1 (6 bases). Trimming removed 5 bases at V and 6 bases at J, with 11 bases between. The CDR3 totals 13 residues. Germline V CDR1 and CDR2: MGHDK, SYGVNS. The CDR3 DNA sequence: TGTGCCAGCAGTCCGGACAGCCTAAACATTCAGTACTTC. It codes for CASSPDSLNIQYF.

This rearrangement joins TRBV27 to TRBJ1-5, with 10 bases identical to TRBD1. Germline V CDR1 and CDR2: MNHEY, SMNVEV (reference sequence). The V segment lost 6 bases and the J segment 8 bases; nucleotides outside the gene matches: 4. The length of the CDR3 is 13 residues. The DNA of the CDR3 is TGTGCCAGCAGCCGGGACAGGGGAGAGCCCCAGCATTTT. Amino acids: CASSRDRGEPQHF.

This chain links TRBV19 with TRBJ1-5; D ambiguous. This CDR3 comprises 15 residues. Deletions cut 3 bases from V and 1 base from J, with 10 bases between. Germline values: CDR1 LNHDA, CDR2 SQIVND (reference sequence). CDR3 amino acids: CASSIVPGSNQPQHF. CDR3 DNA: TGTGCCAGTAGTATTGTCCCCGGGAGCAATCAGCCCCAGCATTTT.